What follows are 28 T cell receptor beta chains derived from one specimen sequenced in a study of T cell responses to AZD1222 COVID-19 vaccine. Sequencing used immunoSEQ multiplex PCR; TCRdb keeps in-frame clones, though not all of them. The table includes 90,000 or so clones, about 88% detected once. The specimen comprised peripheral blood, sampled 28 days after the second AZD1222 dose. These receptors all stem from an adult who received the AZD1222 COVID-19 vaccine.

The rearrangement joins TRBV14 to TRBJ1-2, with D unclear. Germline loops: CDR1 SGHDN, CDR2 FVKESK. Deletions cut 1 base from V and 4 bases from J, with 7 bases between. The CDR3 length is 13 residues. In DNA, the CDR3 is TGTGCCAGCAGCCAAGCCTACAGCTATGGCTACACCTTC. Protein: CASSQAYSYGYTF.

The chain joins TRBV7-9 to TRBJ1-2; 8 nucleotides line up with TRBD1. CDR3 size: 16 residues. With V trimmed by 6 bases and J by 6 bases, 15 bases remained unmatched. Per germline, CDR1 SEHNR and CDR2 FQNEAQ (reference sequence). The CDR3 bases are TGTGCCAGCAGTTCAGAAGTCGGAGCAGGGGGCCATGGCTACACCTTC. Its protein is CASSSEVGAGGHGYTF.

The chain couples TRBV5-1 to TRBJ2-5, with TRBD2 matching 7 bases. This CDR3 is built from 14 residues. Looked up from germline, CDR1 is SGHRS and CDR2 is YFSETQ. The trim removed 7 bases at V and 5 bases at J, leaving 11 bases unmatched. The CDR3 sequence is CASSNRRSGETQYF. In DNA, the CDR3 is TGCGCCAGCTCCAACAGACGTAGCGGGGAGACCCAGTACTTC.

The chain carries TRBV30 and TRBJ1-1; D is undetermined. V was cut by 0 bases and J by 4 bases, with 9 bases left in between. The CDR3 has 13 residues. Germline V gene sequence: CDR1 GTSNPN, CDR2 SVGIG (reference sequence). The CDR3 loop reads CAWSVGEGTEAFF. CDR3 bases: TGTGCCTGGAGTGTAGGCGAGGGCACTGAAGCTTTCTTT.

In this sample, this clone turned up once. The chain joins TRBV6-2 or TRBV6-3 to TRBJ1-5; D possibly corresponds to TRBD1 (6 bases). The CDR3 runs to 16 residues. The V gene's germline CDR1 is MNHEY and CDR2 SVGEGT. V was pared by 0 bases and J by 3 bases, with 12 bases between. CDR3 nucleotides: TGTGCCAGCAGTTACTCGGCAGGACAGTACAATCAGCCCCAGCATTTT. Its protein product is CASSYSAGQYNQPQHF.

The chain is built from TRBV15 and TRBJ1-1; tentative D call: TRBD1 (5 bases). Germline CDR1 is LNHNV and CDR2 is YYDKDF (reference sequence). The CDR3 totals 13 residues. The V gene lost 1 base and the J gene lost 4 bases, with 7 bases spanning the gap. This chain's CDR3 is CATSRGGVTEAFF. The CDR3 nucleotides are TGTGCCACCAGCAGAGGGGGGGTCACTGAAGCTTTCTTT. Full variable domain (remainder filled in from reference TRBV15 and TRBJ1-1): DAMVIQNPRYQVTQFGKPVTLSCSQTLNHNVMYWYQQKSSQAPKLLFHYYDKDFNNEADTPDNFQSRRPNTSFCFLDIRSPGLGDTAMYLCATSRGGVTEAFFGQGTRLTVV.

The J gene is TRBJ2-1, the V gene TRBV4-1, with D perhaps TRBD1 or TRBD2 (6 bases each). Germline V gives CDR1 MGHRA, CDR2 YSYEKL. This CDR3 is 16 amino acids long. The ends were cut back, 4 bases at V and 7 bases at J, with 20 bases in the middle. DNA of the CDR3: TGCGCCAGCAGCCTCCCCTTAGGGGGGCGGCGGAATGAGCAGTTCTTC. Amino acid sequence: CASSLPLGGRRNEQFF.

V gene TRBV6-6 combines with J gene TRBJ1-2; 9 bases line up with TRBD1. Unmatched junction bases numbered 5, after V lost 6 bases and J lost 0 bases. The germline CDR1 and CDR2 sequences are MNHNY and SVGAGI (reference sequence). The CDR3 covers 15 residues. CDR3 coding DNA: TGTGCCAGCAGCCCCCGGGACAGGGCTAACTATGGCTACACCTTC. This codes for CASSPRDRANYGYTF.

CDR3 sequence reads: CASSVRTGGGYGYTF. For the CDR3, the DNA is TGTGCCAGCAGCGTCCGGACAGGGGGCGGCTATGGCTACACCTTC. The chain has TRBV9 and TRBJ1-2; TRBD1 agrees at 11 bases. CDR3 size: 15 residues. In germline, CDR1 is SGDLS, CDR2 YYNGEE. V trimming: 2 bases; J trimming: 4 bases; junction bases outside the gene matches: 4.

This chain connects TRBV27 to TRBJ2-4; TRBD2 might be the D (5 bases). Per the germline V gene, CDR1 is MNHEY and CDR2 is SMNVEV (reference sequence). The V end was cut by 7 bases, the J end by 6 bases, with 10 bases between. The CDR3 spans 12 residues. The CDR3 region has the DNA TGTGCCAGCAAGACCGGAGGAAACATTCAGTACTTC. Amino acid sequence: CASKTGGNIQYF.

A remark on this clone: The sample holds other DNA sequences that translate to the same CDR3. The chain is built from TRBV6-5 and TRBJ2-6, with 9 bases aligning to TRBD1. The length of the CDR3 is 15 residues. Germline V gene sequence: CDR1 MNHEY, CDR2 SVGAGI. V dropped 6 bases and J dropped 1; count of bases not matched to a gene: 1. CDR3 residues: CASRTGGSGANVLTF. The CDR3 bases are TGTGCCAGCAGGACAGGGGGGTCTGGGGCCAACGTCCTGACTTTC.

The rearrangement joins TRBV19 to TRBJ2-1, with 7 bases lining up with TRBD1. Germline assignment: CDR1 LNHDA and CDR2 SQIVND (reference sequence). The CDR3 is made up of 13 amino acids. The V and J ends lost 6 bases and 6 bases, in that order; junction bases with no gene match: 5. CDR3 loop: CASSQGQINEQFF. CDR3 in DNA: TGTGCCAGTAGCCAGGGACAGATCAATGAGCAGTTCTTC.

V gene TRBV29-1 combines with J gene TRBJ2-2, with a tentative D call TRBD2 (5 bases). This CDR3 region has 14 residues. Trimming took 5 bases from V and 1 from J, leaving 11 bases between them. The germline gives CDR1 SQVTM, CDR2 ANQGSEA. DNA of the CDR3: TGCAGCGTTTCTCTCGGGGTGAACACCGGGGAGCTGTTTTTT. Its translation is CSVSLGVNTGELFF.

Points on this clone: At one boundary the junction diverges from the germline segment, which might be a read error. CDR3: CASSSYRTSGAPPTSNEQYF. Here the CDR3 DNA reads TGTGCCAGCAGCTCCTACCGGACTAGCGGGGCTCCCCCAACCTCCAACGAGCAGTACTTC. The V gene is TRBV7-8, the J gene TRBJ2-7; 12 nucleotides align to TRBD2. The CDR3 totals 20 residues. Germline loops: CDR1 SGHVS, CDR2 FQNEAQ.

V and J are TRBV5-1 and TRBJ1-4; D is uncertain. Trimming left V 3 bases short and J 2 bases short, with 8 bases between. The CDR3 has 14 residues. Per the germline V gene, CDR1 is SGHRS and CDR2 is YFSETQ. The CDR3 DNA sequence: TGCGCCAGCAGCTCGACTACGACTAATGAAAAACTGTTTTTT. This sequence encodes CASSSTTTNEKLFF.

The V gene is TRBV14, the J gene TRBJ2-1; the D is unclear. Germline CDR1 SGHDN, CDR2 FVKESK. CDR3 length: 15 residues. Trimming left V 5 bases short and J 2 bases short, with 13 bases between. CDR3 DNA: TGTGCCAGCAGCGACCTTTTTCGGCCCTACAATGAGCAGTTCTTC. Amino acid sequence: CASSDLFRPYNEQFF. Filled out from reference TRBV14 and TRBJ2-1, the complete variable domain reads EAGVTQFPSHSVIEKGQTVTLRCDPISGHDNLYWYRRVMGKEIKFLLHFVKESKQDESGMPNNRFLAERTGGTYSTLKVQPAELEDSGVYFCASSDLFRPYNEQFFGPGTRLTVL.

The chain recombines TRBV11-3 with TRBJ1-1; possibly TRBD1 for D (5 bases). This CDR3 comprises 16 residues. Germline CDR1 is SGHNT and CDR2 is YENEEA. Trimming cost V 4 bases and J 6 bases, with 21 bases left between them. The CDR3 DNA reads as TGTGCCAGCAGCTCCCGTCTCCAGGGCATTTTCGCTGAAGCTTTCTTT. Translated: CASSSRLQGIFAEAFF.

The J gene is TRBJ1-2, the V gene TRBV10-3, with 10 bases lining up with TRBD1. The germline V gene encodes CDR1 ENHRY and CDR2 SYGVKD. This CDR3 region has 15 residues. Trimming took 5 bases from V and 5 from J; bases not matched to a gene: 8. CDR3 region: CAISSPGTGDYGYTF. CDR3 nucleotides: TGTGCCATCAGTTCTCCTGGGACAGGGGATTATGGCTACACCTTC.

As DNA, the CDR3 is TGTGCCAGCTCACCGAAAACCAGGGGAACAACTAATGAAAAACTGTTTTTT. Amino acids: CASSPKTRGTTNEKLFF. This chain uses TRBV18 with TRBJ1-4, with D possibly TRBD1 on 6 matching bases. The germline V gene has CDR1 KGHSH and CDR2 LQKENI. The CDR3 is made up of 17 amino acids. Between the trimmed V and J ends, which lost 3 bases and 0 bases, there was a span of 14 bases.

This clone was found once. CDR3 sequence: CASTDNLNYGYTF. The CDR3 nucleotides read TGTGCCAGTACCGACAATCTGAACTATGGCTACACCTTC. This chain joins TRBV19 and TRBJ1-2, with D unclear. Trimming stripped 7 bases from V and 2 bases from J, with 11 bases between. CDR3 length equals 13 residues. The V gene's germline CDR1 is LNHDA and CDR2 SQIVND (reference sequence).

This chain joins TRBV3-1 (or the pseudogene TRBV3-2) and TRBJ1-2, with D possibly being TRBD1 (6 bases). Germline V gene lookup returns CDR1 LGHDT and CDR2 YNNKEL (reference sequence). The germline V and J ends were trimmed by 2 bases and 6 bases, with 13 bases remaining between them. CDR3 length equals 14 residues. CDR3 nucleotide sequence: TGTGCCAGCAGCCAACTACAGGGTGGCAATGGCTACACCTTC. Translation gives CASSQLQGGNGYTF.

The V call is TRBV2, the J call TRBJ1-5, with D possibly being TRBD1 (6 bases). This CDR3 has 14 amino acids. Deletions cut 4 bases from V and 8 bases from J, with 15 bases between. Germline CDR1 is SNHLY and CDR2 is FYNNEI. CDR3 bases: TGTGCCAGCAGTGGTGCCAGGGGTACGGAGCCCCAGCATTTT. Translated: CASSGARGTEPQHF.

The rearrangement uses TRBV3-1 (or the pseudogene TRBV3-2) and TRBJ2-3; D possibly uses TRBD1 or TRBD2 (6 bases each). V was trimmed by 4 bases and J by 2 bases, leaving 16 bases between them. The CDR3 is 16 amino acids. Germline-derived CDR1 and CDR2 are LGHDT and YNNKEL (reference sequence). The chain's CDR3 is CASSLRGPLITDTQYF. DNA of the CDR3: TGTGCCAGCAGCCTACGGGGGCCCTTAATCACAGATACGCAGTATTTT.

This clone was observed a single time. The chain uses TRBV7-9 and TRBJ2-7; D assignment may be TRBD1 or TRBD2 (5 bases each). Germline assignment: CDR1 SEHNR and CDR2 FQNEAQ (reference sequence). The CDR3 runs to 15 residues. With 0 bases removed from V and 7 bases from J, the gap between germline ends came to 16 bases. The CDR3 protein is CASSLAGGNRGEQYF. DNA for the CDR3: TGTGCCAGCAGCTTAGCTGGGGGTAATCGAGGGGAGCAGTACTTC.

The chain carries TRBV11-2 and TRBJ2-2; D is possibly TRBD1 (5 bases). This CDR3 is built from 19 residues. Germline CDR1 and CDR2: SGHAT and FQNNGV. Trimming pared 5 bases from V and 3 bases from J, leaving 25 bases between. The CDR3 coding sequence is TGTGCCAGCAGCCCAGGGCGTATCTTCGTTAGAAGCCACACCGGGGAGCTGTTTTTT. Its protein is CASSPGRIFVRSHTGELFF.

This clone turned up a few times. CDR3 sequence reads: CASSQAGGAGYTF. For the CDR3, the DNA is TGTGCCAGCAGCCAAGCAGGAGGGGCTGGCTACACCTTC. The genes are TRBV3-1 (or the pseudogene TRBV3-2) and TRBJ1-2; tentative D call: TRBD1 (5 bases). The length of the CDR3 is 13 residues. V lost 1 base, J lost 7 bases, and 10 bases lay in between. Germline assignment: CDR1 LGHDT and CDR2 YNNKEL (reference sequence).

V is TRBV4-3 and J is TRBJ2-4; 13 bases fit TRBD2. The CDR3 is made up of 18 amino acids. Germline V gives CDR1 LGHNA, CDR2 YSLEER. J gave up 2 bases and V 4 bases, and 8 bases lay outside the gene matches. CDR3 bases: TGCGCCAGCAGCCCGTCGTTGACTAGCGGGGGGTCCAAAAACATTCAGTACTTC. It is translated as CASSPSLTSGGSKNIQYF.

This chain links TRBV7-9 with TRBJ1-2, with D unclear. CDR1 is SEHNR, CDR2 FQNEAQ, per germline (reference sequence). This CDR3 region has 15 residues. Trimming removed 1 base from V and 7 bases from J, with 16 bases in between. CDR3 sequence reads: CASSLGGAAPGGYTF. CDR3 nucleotides: TGTGCCAGCAGCTTAGGAGGCGCGGCCCCGGGTGGCTACACCTTC.